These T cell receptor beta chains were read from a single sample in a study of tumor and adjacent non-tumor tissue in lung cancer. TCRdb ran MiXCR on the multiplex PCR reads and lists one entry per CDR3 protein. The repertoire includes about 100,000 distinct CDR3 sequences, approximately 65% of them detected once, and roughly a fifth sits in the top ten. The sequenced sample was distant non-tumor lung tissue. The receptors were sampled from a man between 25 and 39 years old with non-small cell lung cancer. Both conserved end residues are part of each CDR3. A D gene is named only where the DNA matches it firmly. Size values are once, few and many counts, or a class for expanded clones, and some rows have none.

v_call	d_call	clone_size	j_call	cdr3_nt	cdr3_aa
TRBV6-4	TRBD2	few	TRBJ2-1	TGTGCCAGCAGTACTAGCGGATACAATGAGCAGTTCTTC	CASSTSGYNEQFF
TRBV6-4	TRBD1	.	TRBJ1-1	TGTGCCGCAGGGACAGGAACCCCGAACACTGAAGCTTTCTTT	CAAGTGTPNTEAFF
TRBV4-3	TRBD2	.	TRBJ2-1	TGCGCCAGCAGCCACGGTGTAGCGGGGGGCAATGAGCAGTTCTTC	CASSHGVAGGNEQFF
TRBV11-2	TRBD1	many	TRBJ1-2	TGTGCCAGCAGCTTAGCTGAGACAGGGAGCATTTATGGCTACACCTTC	CASSLAETGSIYGYTF
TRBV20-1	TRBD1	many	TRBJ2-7	TGCAGTGCTAGAGGCGGACAGGGGAATTTCTACGAGCAGTACTTC	CSARGGQGNFYEQYF
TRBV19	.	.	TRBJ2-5	TGTGCCAGTAGTATTTCCCTCCGGGTAGTTGAGACCCAGTACTTC	CASSISLRVVETQYF
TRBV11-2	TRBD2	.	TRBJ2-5	TGTGCCTGCAGTCCGGGACTAGCGGAAGTAGAGACCCAGTACTTC	CACSPGLAEVETQYF
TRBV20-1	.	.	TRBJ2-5	TGCAGTGCTAGCCGTGGATTCAGCATGAGGGCCAGTTCGACAGAGACCCAGTACTTC	CSASRGFSMRASSTETQYF
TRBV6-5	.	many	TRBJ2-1	TGTGCCAGCAGTCTAGGACGACTCAATGAGCAGTTCTTC	CASSLGRLNEQFF
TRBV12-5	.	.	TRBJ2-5	TGTGCTAGTGGTTTGGGTACCTCCTCAAGGGGGGAGACCCAGTACTTC	CASGLGTSSRGETQYF
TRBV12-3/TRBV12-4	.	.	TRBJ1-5	TGTGTCAGCAGCCACCCCAGGGTTAGCAATCAGCCCCAGCTTTTT	CVSSHPRVSNQPQLF
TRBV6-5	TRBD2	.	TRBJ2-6	TGTGCCAGCAGCCGGGGGGGACGGAACAGCTCTGGGGCCAATGTCCTGACTTTC	CASSRGGRNSSGANVLTF
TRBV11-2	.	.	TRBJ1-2	TGTGCCAGCAGTTCGTCCTATGGCCACACCTTC	CASSSSYGHTF
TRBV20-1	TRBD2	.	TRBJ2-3	TGCAATGCGGTAGACGGACTAGTTCTAGATACACAGTATTTT	CNAVDGLVLDTQYF
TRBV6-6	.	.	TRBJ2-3	TGTGCCAGCAGTCCTCGGGCCGAGTTGGGGGATACGAAGTATTTT	CASSPRAELGDTKYF
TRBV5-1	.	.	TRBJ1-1	TGCGCCAGTGCCGACCTCGGGGGGCACGGCACTGAAGCTTTCTTT	CASADLGGHGTEAFF
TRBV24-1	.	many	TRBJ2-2	TGTGCCACCAGAGGGGGTCGAGGCACCGGGGAGCTGTTTTTT	CATRGGRGTGELFF
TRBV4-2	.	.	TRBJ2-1	TGTGCCAGCAGGCGTTTTGAGGAGAGCTCCTACAATGAGCAGTTCTTC	CASRRFEESSYNEQFF
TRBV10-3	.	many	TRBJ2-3	TGTGCCATCAGCGGGACATATTCTAGCACAGATACGCAGTATTTT	CAISGTYSSTDTQYF
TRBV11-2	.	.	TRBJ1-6	TGTGCCAGCGGCTTAGACTCGGCAGCCTATTATTCACCCCTCCACTTT	CASGLDSAAYYSPLHF
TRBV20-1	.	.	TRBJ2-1	TGCAGTGCTAGACATAGCTGGCTCTCCTACAATGAGCAGTTCTTC	CSARHSWLSYNEQFF
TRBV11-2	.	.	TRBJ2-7	TGTGCCAGCAGCCCTACGTACGGTGGCTACGAACACTACTTC	CASSPTYGGYEHYF
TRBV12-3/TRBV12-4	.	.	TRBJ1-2	TGTGCCAGCAGTATGGGGACCGGTTACACCTTC	CASSMGTGYTF
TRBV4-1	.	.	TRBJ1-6	TGTGCCAGCGGCCCCCACGGGGGACTTAATTCACCCCTCCACTTT	CASGPHGGLNSPLHF
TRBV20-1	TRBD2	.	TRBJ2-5	TGCAGTGTTAGCGGGGGAGGAGGAGAAGAGACCCAGTACTTC	CSVSGGGGEETQYF
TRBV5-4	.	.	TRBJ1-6	TGTGCCAGCAGCCCCTATAATTCACTCCTCCACTTT	CASSPYNSLLHF
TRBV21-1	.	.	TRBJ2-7	TGTGCCAGCAGCATGGCTCCGCCCGGCGGGAGTAGGAACGAGCAGTACTTC	CASSMAPPGGSRNEQYF
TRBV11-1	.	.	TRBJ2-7	TGTACCAGCAGCTATTCTGGCGCGACCAGCAACGAGCAGTACTTC	CTSSYSGATSNEQYF